Following are 21 T cell receptor beta chains from one sample sequenced in a study of cytomegalovirus exposure and HLA in healthy donors. The PCR made use of 60 Vbeta and 13 Jbeta primers. Using immunoSEQ multiplex PCR, the repertoire was profiled, and TCRdb retains in-frame clones only, with some absent. The table lists about 97,000 clones, 81% of them singletons, with under 5.5% in the top ten. The sample was PBMCs. All receptors come from a man in his forties or fifties in good health and CMV-seropositive.

The V and J genes are TRBV5-1 and TRBJ2-5; a weak D match, TRBD2 (6 bases). Germline assignment: CDR1 SGHRS and CDR2 YFSETQ. This CDR3 is built from 15 residues. V dropped 4 bases and J dropped 3 bases, with 16 bases sitting between them. The CDR3 reads CASSPGTLAEETQYF. CDR3 coding DNA: TGCGCCAGCAGCCCCGGGACTTTAGCAGAAGAGACCCAGTACTTC.

The genes are TRBV28 and TRBJ1-5, with a weak D call TRBD1 (5 bases). This CDR3 contains 14 residues. Between the trimmed V and J ends, which lost 6 bases and 3 bases, there was a span of 12 bases. The germline V gene has CDR1 MDHEN and CDR2 SYDVKM. The CDR3 spells CASRQEGFNQPQHF. CDR3 DNA sequence: TGTGCCAGCAGACAGGAAGGGTTCAATCAGCCCCAGCATTTT.

This chain uses TRBV5-1 with TRBJ1-1, with D maybe TRBD1 (6 bases). Per the germline V gene, CDR1 is SGHRS and CDR2 is YFSETQ. With 6 bases removed from V and 1 base from J, the gap between germline ends came to 13 bases. The CDR3 length is 14 residues. CDR3 residues: CASNTGHGNTEAFF. The CDR3 coding sequence is TGCGCCAGCAATACAGGGCACGGGAACACTGAAGCTTTCTTT. The full variable domain, its missing parts supplied by reference TRBV5-1 and TRBJ1-1, is KAGVTQTPRYLIKTRGQQVTLSCSPISGHRSVSWYQQTPGQGLQFLFEYFSETQRNKGNFPGRFSGRQFSNSRSEMNVSTLELGDSALYLCASNTGHGNTEAFFGQGTRLTVV.

The rearrangement uses TRBV15 and TRBJ2-7, with D possibly matching TRBD1 (7 bases). Germline V lookup: CDR1 LNHNV, CDR2 YYDKDF (reference sequence). Trimming cost V 0 bases and J 6 bases, with 15 bases left between them. The CDR3 runs to 15 residues. The CDR3 sequence is CATSRERRGLSEQYF. The CDR3 nucleotides are TGTGCCACCAGCAGAGAACGGAGGGGGCTGTCCGAGCAGTACTTC.

This clone has only one observation. The rearrangement links TRBV11-2 to TRBJ2-7; TRBD2 is a possible D gene (6 bases). From germline, CDR1 is SGHAT and CDR2 FQNNGV. V was clipped by 2 bases and J by 3 bases, with 17 bases between them. There are 16 residues in the CDR3. The CDR3 nucleotides read TGTGCCAGCAGCTTAACTCATAGCGGTGCAGGCTACGAGCAGTACTTC. It specifies CASSLTHSGAGYEQYF.

The chain couples TRBV10-3 to TRBJ1-3; 9 bases are shared with TRBD1. V trimming: 3 bases; J trimming: 3 bases; junction bases outside the gene matches: 6. This CDR3 region has 16 residues. The germline V gene encodes CDR1 ENHRY and CDR2 SYGVKD. This chain's CDR3 is CAISELQGANGNTIYF. CDR3 DNA: TGTGCCATCAGTGAACTACAGGGGGCGAATGGAAACACCATATATTTT.

The rearrangement joins TRBV10-2 to TRBJ2-7; 8 positions match TRBD2. V shed 3 bases and J 6 bases; nucleotides not matched to a gene: 13. CDR3 length: 16 amino acids. Germline V CDR1 and CDR2: WSHSY, SAAADI. In nucleotides, the CDR3 is TGCGCCAGCAGTGATCTAAGCGGGAGAGGGTTCGGCGAGCAGTACTTC. The encoded protein is CASSDLSGRGFGEQYF.

The J gene is TRBJ2-1, the V gene TRBV6-5, with TRBD1 matching 9 bases. Germline assignment: CDR1 MNHEY and CDR2 SVGAGI. The CDR3 is 16 amino acids. Trimming took 4 bases from V and 4 from J; bases not matched to a gene: 8. CDR3 residues: CASSSPGTGFYNEQFF. DNA for the CDR3: TGTGCCAGCAGTTCCCCCGGGACAGGGTTTTACAATGAGCAGTTCTTC.

The chain is built from TRBV29-1 and TRBJ2-3; TRBD2 aligns across 12 bases. Trimming removed 6 bases from V and 5 bases from J; junction bases left unmatched: 6. The CDR3 loop spans 14 amino acids. Looked up from germline, CDR1 is SQVTM and CDR2 is ANQGSEA. CDR3 coding DNA: TGCAGCGTGACTAGCGGGAGTTTTGTAGATACGCAGTATTTT. It yields the protein CSVTSGSFVDTQYF.

This clone was observed a single time. The gene calls are TRBV11-2 and TRBJ2-7; TRBD2 might be the D (7 bases). V shed 0 bases and J shed 7 bases, with 16 bases lying between them. Germline CDR1 reads SGHAT; CDR2 reads FQNNGV. The CDR3 runs 15 residues. CDR3 DNA: TGTGCCAGCAGCTTAGAGCAGGGGAGGGGAGCGGAGCAGTACTTC. Protein: CASSLEQGRGAEQYF. The full variable domain, its missing parts supplied by reference TRBV11-2 and TRBJ2-7, is EAGVAQSPRYKIIEKRQSVAFWCNPISGHATLYWYQQILGQGPKLLIQFQNNGVVDDSQLPKDRFSAERLKGVDSTLKIQPAKLEDSAVYLCASSLEQGRGAEQYFGPGTRLTVT.

The chain combines TRBV10-3 with TRBJ1-1; 9 nucleotides align to TRBD1. CDR1 is ENHRY, CDR2 SYGVKD, per germline. The V segment lost 6 bases and the J segment 10 bases; nucleotides outside the gene matches: 12. The CDR3 extends over 14 amino acids. The CDR3 sequence: CAISLDRGGVGAFF. The CDR3 DNA reads TGTGCCATCAGCCTTGACAGGGGGGGAGTGGGAGCTTTCTTT.

The chain carries TRBV10-1 and TRBJ2-3; 9 bases fit TRBD1. V was clipped by 4 bases and J by 4 bases; unmatched bases: 3. This CDR3 contains 14 residues. Germline CDR1 is WNHNN and CDR2 is SYGVQD (reference sequence). The CDR3 bases are TGCGCCAGCAGTGGGACAGGGGCTGCAGATACGCAGTATTTT. It codes for CASSGTGAADTQYF.

The rearrangement links TRBV5-4 to TRBJ1-1; D is perhaps TRBD1 (5 bases). The germline CDR1 and CDR2 sequences are SGHNT and YYREEE (reference sequence). The V end lost 0 bases, the J end lost 5 bases, and 8 bases lay between the germline ends. CDR3 length: 13 amino acids. For the CDR3, the DNA is TGTGCCAGCAGCTTGGGCGGGGGGACTGAAGCTTTCTTT. Amino acids: CASSLGGGTEAFF.

CDR3 DNA: TGTGCCAGCAGCAAACAGGGGGACTATGGCTACACCTTC. Its protein is CASSKQGDYGYTF. The chain carries TRBV11-2 and TRBJ1-2; 8 bases are a match to TRBD1. V shed 5 bases, J shed 3 bases, and the junction held 2 bases outside the gene matches. Looked up from germline, CDR1 is SGHAT and CDR2 is FQNNGV. The CDR3 contains 13 residues.

The V gene is TRBV7-9, the J gene TRBJ2-3; a possible D gene is TRBD2 (5 bases). Germline-derived CDR1 and CDR2 are SEHNR and FQNEAQ (reference sequence). There are 13 residues in the CDR3. The V end was cut by 6 bases, the J end by 0 bases, with 7 bases between. The CDR3 loop is CASRRGSTDTQYF. The DNA of the CDR3 is TGTGCCAGCAGACGCGGGAGCACAGATACGCAGTATTTT.

The chain joins TRBV5-1 to TRBJ2-7; 8 nucleotides line up with TRBD2. Germline assignment: CDR1 SGHRS and CDR2 YFSETQ. The V segment lost 4 bases and the J segment 7 bases; nucleotides outside the gene matches: 13. The CDR3 extends over 15 amino acids. CDR3 sequence (DNA): TGCGCCAGCAGCGAAGCAGCGGGAGTATCGGAAGAGCAGTACTTC. As protein: CASSEAAGVSEEQYF.

The V call is TRBV2, the J call TRBJ2-2, with D hard to call. Germline CDR1 is SNHLY and CDR2 is FYNNEI. V was clipped by 10 bases and J by 3 bases, with 9 bases between them. The length of the CDR3 is 12 residues. CDR3 DNA sequence: TGTGCCACCTCCTTTTACACCGGGGAGCTGTTTTTT. Translating it yields CATSFYTGELFF.

The chain combines TRBV19 with TRBJ1-1, with D tentatively TRBD1 (5 bases). From germline, CDR1 is LNHDA and CDR2 SQIVND (reference sequence). The CDR3 has 15 amino acids. The V and J ends lost 3 bases and 1 base respectively, with 12 bases between them. This CDR3 is CASSMGLAANTEAFF. DNA for the CDR3: TGTGCCAGTAGTATGGGGCTGGCAGCGAACACTGAAGCTTTCTTT. Full variable domain (outside the CDR3, taken from reference TRBV19 and TRBJ1-1): DGGITQSPKYLFRKEGQNVTLSCEQNLNHDAMYWYRQDPGQGLRLIYYSQIVNDFQKGDIAEGYSVSREKKESFPLTVTSAQKNPTAFYLCASSMGLAANTEAFFGQGTRLTVV.

About this clone itself: Other DNA sequences within the sample encode an identical CDR3. The chain recombines TRBV6-5 with TRBJ1-5; TRBD1 matches 7 bases. The CDR3 spans 15 residues. CDR1 and CDR2 (germline): MNHEY, SVGAGI. The trim removed 5 bases at V and 0 bases at J, leaving 4 bases unmatched. Written as DNA, the CDR3 is TGTGCCAGCAGTCCGACAGGGAGTAGCAATCAGCCCCAGCATTTT. Protein sequence: CASSPTGSSNQPQHF.

The chain links TRBV2 to TRBJ1-5, with 10 bases lining up with TRBD1. Trimming removed 5 bases from V and 5 bases from J; junction bases left unmatched: 3. The CDR3 length is 14 residues. Per germline, CDR1 SNHLY and CDR2 FYNNEI. The chain's CDR3 is CASSRDRGHQPQHF. CDR3 nucleotide sequence: TGTGCCAGCAGTCGCGACAGGGGGCATCAGCCCCAGCATTTT.

The rearrangement uses TRBV27 and TRBJ2-3, with D perhaps matching TRBD1 (5 bases). Trimming removed 8 bases from V and 0 bases from J, with 9 bases in between. The CDR3 is made up of 13 amino acids. Looked up from germline, CDR1 is MNHEY and CDR2 is SMNVEV (reference sequence). CDR3 protein: CASYDRSTDTQYF. Here the CDR3 DNA reads TGTGCCAGCTACGACAGAAGCACAGATACGCAGTATTTT.